Shown below are 5 T cell receptor beta chains from a single sample sequenced in a study of cytomegalovirus exposure and HLA in healthy donors listed by TCRdb under 2017. The library relied on the immunoSEQ multiplex PCR assay. For the multiplex PCR, a mixture combining 60 forward primers for TCR Vbeta segments and 13 reverse primers for TCR Jbeta segments was used. Here the immuneACCESS table is served through TCRdb, limited to in-frame sequences with V and J called. Missing clones are a known gap in these copies; in checked studies unresolved V genes cover under half, and the rest lacks a known reason. The sample has over 50,000 clones on record, approximately 71% of them singletons. 30% to 40% of the sample is in the top ten clones. The sample consisted of PBMCs. All receptors derive from a man in his forties or fifties in good health and CMV-seropositive.

The chain links TRBV4-1 to TRBJ1-2, with D possibly being TRBD1 (5 bases). The CDR3 covers 18 residues. Trimming left V 1 base short and J 6 bases short, with 24 bases between. Germline CDR1 and CDR2: MGHRA and YSYEKL. CDR3 amino acids: CASSQAQGVVRGTHGYTF. The CDR3 coding sequence is TGCGCCAGCAGCCAAGCCCAAGGGGTCGTTAGGGGTACCCATGGCTACACCTTC.

The sample holds a few counts of this clone. The CDR3 spells CAWSELRGGDTQYF. For the CDR3, the DNA is TGTGCCTGGAGTGAGTTAAGGGGGGGGGATACGCAGTATTTT. This chain connects TRBV30 to TRBJ2-3; D might be TRBD2 (7 bases). Germline V gives CDR1 GTSNPN, CDR2 SVGIG (reference sequence). This CDR3 comprises 14 residues. Trimming removed 1 base from V and 6 bases from J, with 14 bases in between. The full variable domain, its missing parts supplied by reference TRBV30 and TRBJ2-3, is SQTIHQWPATLVQPVGSPLSLECTVEGTSNPNLYWYRQAAGRGLQLLFYSVGIGQISSEVPQNLSASRPQDRQFILSSKKLLLSDSGFYLCAWSELRGGDTQYFGPGTRLTVL.

On this clone: Other DNA sequences of this sample code for an identical CDR3. The chain has TRBV5-1 and TRBJ1-1, with 8 bases that match TRBD1. This CDR3 has 14 residues. The V gene's germline CDR1 is SGHRS and CDR2 YFSETQ. V was pared by 2 bases and J by 3 bases, with 3 bases of the junction left unmatched. CDR3 region: CASSLGQGYTEAFF. The DNA for the CDR3 is TGCGCCAGCAGCTTAGGACAGGGTTACACTGAAGCTTTCTTT.

V gene TRBV29-1 combines with J gene TRBJ1-3; no clear D. V was clipped by 5 bases and J by 4 bases, with 9 bases between them. This CDR3 spans 12 amino acids. Germline lookup yields CDR1 SQVTM and CDR2 ANQGSEA. The CDR3, as DNA: TGCAGCGTTAGTATGGCCGGAAACACCATATATTTT. Protein sequence: CSVSMAGNTIYF.

This chain's CDR3 is CASSRVGQGVYEQYF. The CDR3 DNA reads as TGTGCCAGCAGCCGCGTGGGTCAGGGGGTATACGAGCAGTACTTC. The rearrangement joins TRBV5-6 to TRBJ2-7; 7 nucleotides line up with TRBD1. The CDR3 is 15 amino acids. CDR1 SGHDT and CDR2 YYEEEE come from the germline V gene. V was pared by 4 bases and J by 4 bases, with 11 bases of the junction left unmatched. The full variable domain, in which reference TRBV5-6 and TRBJ2-7 provide the parts outside the CDR3, is DAGVTQSPTHLIKTRGQQVTLRCSPKSGHDTVSWYQQALGQGPQFIFQYYEEEERQRGNFPDRFSGHQFPNYSSELNVNALLLGDSALYLCASSRVGQGVYEQYFGPGTRLTVT.